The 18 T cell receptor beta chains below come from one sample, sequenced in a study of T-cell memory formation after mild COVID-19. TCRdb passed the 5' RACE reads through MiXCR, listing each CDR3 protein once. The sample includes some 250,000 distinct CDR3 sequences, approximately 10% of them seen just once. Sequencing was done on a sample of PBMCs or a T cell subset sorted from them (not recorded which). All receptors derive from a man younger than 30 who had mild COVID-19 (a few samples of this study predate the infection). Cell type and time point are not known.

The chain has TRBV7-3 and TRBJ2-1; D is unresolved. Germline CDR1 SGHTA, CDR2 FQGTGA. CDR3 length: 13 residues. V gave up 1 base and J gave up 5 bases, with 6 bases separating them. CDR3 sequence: CASSLNVDNEQFF. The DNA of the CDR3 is TGTGCCAGCAGCTTAAACGTAGACAATGAGCAGTTCTTC.

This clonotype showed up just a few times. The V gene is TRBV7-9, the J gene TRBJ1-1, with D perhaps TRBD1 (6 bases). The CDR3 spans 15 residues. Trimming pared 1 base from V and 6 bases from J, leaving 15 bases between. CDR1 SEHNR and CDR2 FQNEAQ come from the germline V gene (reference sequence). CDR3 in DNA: TGTGCCAGCAGCTTAGGGTCGGGGGGCGCGGCTGAAGCTTTCTTT. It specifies CASSLGSGGAAEAFF.

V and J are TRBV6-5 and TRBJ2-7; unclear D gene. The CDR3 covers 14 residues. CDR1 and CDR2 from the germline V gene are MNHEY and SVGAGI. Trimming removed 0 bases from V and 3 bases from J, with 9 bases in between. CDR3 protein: CASSYSQVGYEQYF. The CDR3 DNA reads TGTGCCAGCAGTTACTCGCAGGTTGGCTACGAGCAGTACTTC.

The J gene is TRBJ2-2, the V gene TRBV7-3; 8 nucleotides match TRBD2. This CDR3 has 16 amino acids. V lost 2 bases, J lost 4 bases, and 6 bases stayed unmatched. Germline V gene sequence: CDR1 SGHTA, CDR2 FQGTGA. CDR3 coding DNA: TGTGCCAGCAGCTTACAAGCGGGGGCCAGCACCGGGGAGCTGTTTTTT. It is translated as CASSLQAGASTGELFF.

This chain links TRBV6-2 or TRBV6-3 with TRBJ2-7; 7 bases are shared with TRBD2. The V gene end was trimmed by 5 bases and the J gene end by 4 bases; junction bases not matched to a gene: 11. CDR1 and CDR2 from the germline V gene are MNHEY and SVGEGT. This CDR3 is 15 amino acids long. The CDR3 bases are TGTGCCAGCAGTAACAAGCGGGGAGTCCGTTACGAGCAGTACGTC. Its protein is CASSNKRGVRYEQYV.

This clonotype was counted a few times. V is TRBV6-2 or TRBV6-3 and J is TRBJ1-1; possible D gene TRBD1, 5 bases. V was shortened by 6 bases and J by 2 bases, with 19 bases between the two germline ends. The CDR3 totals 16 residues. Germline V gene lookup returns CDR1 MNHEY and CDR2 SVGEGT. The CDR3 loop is CASSLLGDRPNTEAFF. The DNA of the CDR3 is TGTGCCAGCAGCTTACTCGGGGACCGACCTAACACTGAAGCTTTCTTT.

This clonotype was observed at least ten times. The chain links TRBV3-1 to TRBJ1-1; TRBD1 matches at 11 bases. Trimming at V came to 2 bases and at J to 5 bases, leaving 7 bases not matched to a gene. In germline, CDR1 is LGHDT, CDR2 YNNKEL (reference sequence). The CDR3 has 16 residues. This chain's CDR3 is CASSQPPGQGGTEAFF. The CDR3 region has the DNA TGTGCCAGCAGCCAACCTCCGGGACAGGGGGGAACTGAAGCTTTCTTT.

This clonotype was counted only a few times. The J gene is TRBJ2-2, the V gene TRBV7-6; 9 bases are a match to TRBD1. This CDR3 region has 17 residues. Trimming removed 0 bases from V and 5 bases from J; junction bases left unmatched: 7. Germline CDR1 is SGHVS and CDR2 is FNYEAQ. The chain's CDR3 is CASSLASGTGLTGELFF. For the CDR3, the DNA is TGTGCCAGCAGCTTAGCCTCTGGGACAGGGTTGACCGGGGAGCTGTTTTTT.

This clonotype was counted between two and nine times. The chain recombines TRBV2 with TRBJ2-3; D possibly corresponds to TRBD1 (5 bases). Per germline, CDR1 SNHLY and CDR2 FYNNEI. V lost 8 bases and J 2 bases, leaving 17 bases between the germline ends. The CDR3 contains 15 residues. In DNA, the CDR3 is TGTGCCAGCGGCGTTACGCTGACAGACACAGATACGCAGTATTTT. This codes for CASGVTLTDTDTQYF.

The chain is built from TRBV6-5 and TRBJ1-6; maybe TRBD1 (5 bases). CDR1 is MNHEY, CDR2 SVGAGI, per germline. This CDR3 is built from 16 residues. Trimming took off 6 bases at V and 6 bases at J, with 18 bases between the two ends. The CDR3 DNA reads TGTGCCAGCAGACACCGACCGGGACTGCCTAATTCACCCCTCCACTTT. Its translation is CASRHRPGLPNSPLHF.

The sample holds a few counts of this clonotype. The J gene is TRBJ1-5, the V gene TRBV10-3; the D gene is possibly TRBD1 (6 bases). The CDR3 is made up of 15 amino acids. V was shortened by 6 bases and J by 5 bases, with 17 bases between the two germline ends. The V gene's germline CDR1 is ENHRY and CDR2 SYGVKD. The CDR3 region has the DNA TGTGCCATCAGCCCGGGGCCAGGGGTGGATCAGCCCCAGCATTTT. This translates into CAISPGPGVDQPQHF.

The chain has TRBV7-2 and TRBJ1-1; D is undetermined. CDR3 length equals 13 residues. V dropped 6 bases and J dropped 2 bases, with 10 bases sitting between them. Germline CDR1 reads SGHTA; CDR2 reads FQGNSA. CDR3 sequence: CASRPPRNTEAFF. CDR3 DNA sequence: TGTGCCAGCAGACCTCCGAGAAACACTGAAGCTTTCTTT.

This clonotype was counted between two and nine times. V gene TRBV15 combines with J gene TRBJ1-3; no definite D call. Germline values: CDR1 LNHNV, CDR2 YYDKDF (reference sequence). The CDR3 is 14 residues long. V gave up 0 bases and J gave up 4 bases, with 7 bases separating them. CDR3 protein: CATSRDQPGNTIYF. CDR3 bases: TGTGCCACCAGCAGAGATCAACCGGGAAACACCATATATTTT.

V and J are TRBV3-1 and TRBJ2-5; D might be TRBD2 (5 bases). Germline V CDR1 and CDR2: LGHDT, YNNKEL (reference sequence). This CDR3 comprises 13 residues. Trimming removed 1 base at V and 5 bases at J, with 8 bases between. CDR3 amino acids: CASSQASPETQYF. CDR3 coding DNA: TGTGCCAGCAGCCAAGCTAGCCCGGAGACCCAGTACTTC.

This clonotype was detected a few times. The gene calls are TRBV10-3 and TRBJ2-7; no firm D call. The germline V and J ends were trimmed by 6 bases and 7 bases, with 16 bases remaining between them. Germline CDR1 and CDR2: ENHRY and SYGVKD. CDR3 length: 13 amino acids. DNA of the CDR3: TGTGCCATCAGGGCAGTAGGGTCTCGGGAGCAGTACTTC. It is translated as CAIRAVGSREQYF.

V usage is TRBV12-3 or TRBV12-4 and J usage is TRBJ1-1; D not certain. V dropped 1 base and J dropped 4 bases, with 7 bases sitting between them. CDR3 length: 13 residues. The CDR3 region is CASSLGEITEAFF. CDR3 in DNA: TGTGCCAGCAGTTTAGGGGAAATCACTGAAGCTTTCTTT.

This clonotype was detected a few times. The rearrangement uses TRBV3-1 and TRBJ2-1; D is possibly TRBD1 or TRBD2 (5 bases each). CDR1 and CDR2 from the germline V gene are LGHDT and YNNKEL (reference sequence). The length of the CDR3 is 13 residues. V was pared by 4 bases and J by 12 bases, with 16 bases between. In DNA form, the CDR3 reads TGTGCCAGCAGCCTTGAACCCCCGGGGCGGCAGTTCTTC. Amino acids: CASSLEPPGRQFF.

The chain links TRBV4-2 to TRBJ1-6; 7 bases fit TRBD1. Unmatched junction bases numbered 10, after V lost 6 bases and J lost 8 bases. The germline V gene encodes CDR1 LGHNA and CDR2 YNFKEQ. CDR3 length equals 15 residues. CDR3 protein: CASSHGDREDSPLHF. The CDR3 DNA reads TGTGCCAGCAGTCACGGAGACAGGGAGGATTCACCCCTCCACTTT.